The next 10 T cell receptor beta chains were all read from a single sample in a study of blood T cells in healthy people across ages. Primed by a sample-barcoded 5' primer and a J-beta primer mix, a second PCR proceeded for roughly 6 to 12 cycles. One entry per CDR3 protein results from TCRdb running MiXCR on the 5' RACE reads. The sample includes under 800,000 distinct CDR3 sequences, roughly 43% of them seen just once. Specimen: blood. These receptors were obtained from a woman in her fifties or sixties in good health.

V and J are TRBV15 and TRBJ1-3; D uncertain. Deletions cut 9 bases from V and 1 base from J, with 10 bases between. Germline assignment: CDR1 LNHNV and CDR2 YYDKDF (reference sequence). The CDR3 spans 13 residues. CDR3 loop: CATSFNSGNTIYF. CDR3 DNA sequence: TGTGCCACTAGCTTTAATTCTGGAAACACCATATATTTT. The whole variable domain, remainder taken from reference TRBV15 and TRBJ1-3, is DAMVIQNPRYQVTQFGKPVTLSCSQTLNHNVMYWYQQKSSQAPKLLFHYYDKDFNNEADTPDNFQSRRPNTSFCFLDIRSPGLGDTAMYLCATSFNSGNTIYFGEGSWLTVV.

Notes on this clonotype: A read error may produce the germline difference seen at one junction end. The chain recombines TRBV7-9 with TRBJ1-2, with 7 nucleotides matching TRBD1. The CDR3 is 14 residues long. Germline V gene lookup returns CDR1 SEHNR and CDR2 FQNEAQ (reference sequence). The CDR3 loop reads CASTLGQYNYSYTF. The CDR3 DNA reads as TGTGCCAGCACCTTGGGACAGTATAACTATAGCTACACCTTC.

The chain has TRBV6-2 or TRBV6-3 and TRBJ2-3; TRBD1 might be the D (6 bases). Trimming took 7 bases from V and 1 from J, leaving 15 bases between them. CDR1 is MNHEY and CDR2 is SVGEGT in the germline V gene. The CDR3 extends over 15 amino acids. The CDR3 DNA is TGTGCCAGCACGACCCAGGGGCTCCGCACAGATACGCAGTATTTT. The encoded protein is CASTTQGLRTDTQYF.

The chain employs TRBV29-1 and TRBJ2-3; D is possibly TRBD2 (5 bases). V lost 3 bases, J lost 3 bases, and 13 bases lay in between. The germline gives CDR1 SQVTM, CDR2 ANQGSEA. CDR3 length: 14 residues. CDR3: CSVDEGFWTDTQYF. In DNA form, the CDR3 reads TGCAGCGTTGACGAGGGATTCTGGACAGATACGCAGTATTTT.

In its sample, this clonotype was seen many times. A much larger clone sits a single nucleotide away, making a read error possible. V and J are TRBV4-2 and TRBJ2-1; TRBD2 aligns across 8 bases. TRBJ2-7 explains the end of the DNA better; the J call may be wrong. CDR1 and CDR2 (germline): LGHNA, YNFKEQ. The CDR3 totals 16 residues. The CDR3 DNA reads TGTGCCAGCAGCACTATCAGCGGGAGCGCCTACAATGAGCAGTACTTC. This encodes CASSTISGSAYNEQYF.

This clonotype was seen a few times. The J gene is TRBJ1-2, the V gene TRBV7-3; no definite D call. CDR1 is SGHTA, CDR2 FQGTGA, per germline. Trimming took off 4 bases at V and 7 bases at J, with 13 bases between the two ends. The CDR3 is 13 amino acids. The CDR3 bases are TGTGCCAGCAGCTCGAATTCGGGAATTGGCTACACCTTC. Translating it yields CASSSNSGIGYTF.

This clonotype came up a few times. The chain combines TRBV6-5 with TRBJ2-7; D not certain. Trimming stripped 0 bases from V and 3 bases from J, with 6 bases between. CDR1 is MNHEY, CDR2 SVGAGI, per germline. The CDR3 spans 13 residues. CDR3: CASSYSVRYEQYF. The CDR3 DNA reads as TGTGCCAGCAGTTACTCAGTACGCTACGAGCAGTACTTC.

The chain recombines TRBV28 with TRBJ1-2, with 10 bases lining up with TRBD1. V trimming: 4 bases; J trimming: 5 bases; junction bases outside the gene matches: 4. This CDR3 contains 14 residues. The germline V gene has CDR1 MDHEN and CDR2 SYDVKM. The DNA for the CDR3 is TGTGCCAGCAGTTCCCAGGGACAGGGGTATGGCTACACCTTC. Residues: CASSSQGQGYGYTF.

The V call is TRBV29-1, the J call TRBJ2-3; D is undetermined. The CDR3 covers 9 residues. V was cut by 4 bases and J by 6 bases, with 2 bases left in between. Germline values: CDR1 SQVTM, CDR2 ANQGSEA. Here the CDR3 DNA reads TGCAGCGTTGGTGATACGCAGTATTTT. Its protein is CSVGDTQYF.

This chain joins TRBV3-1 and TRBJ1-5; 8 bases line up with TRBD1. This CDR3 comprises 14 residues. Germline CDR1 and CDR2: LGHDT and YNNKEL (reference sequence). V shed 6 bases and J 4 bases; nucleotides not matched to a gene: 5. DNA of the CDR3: TGTGCCAGCAGTCGACAGGGGACTAATCAGCCCCAGCATTTT. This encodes CASSRQGTNQPQHF.